The 19 T cell receptor beta chains below were found in one sample sequenced in a study of OX40 agonist ivuxolimab in advanced cancers. The assay was immunoSEQ multiplex PCR, and TCRdb's table has in-frame clones only and misses some. The sample holds 80,000 or so clones, more than 75% seen once. Source: CD4+ or CD8+ T cells sorted from blood, taken in a trial of the OX40 agonist ivuxolimab. The receptors stem from an adult with an advanced solid tumor such as melanoma, head and neck, liver or kidney cancer.

This clone turned up a few times. The chain uses TRBV11-2 and TRBJ1-4; D is unclear. Trimming removed 5 bases at V and 0 bases at J, with 7 bases between. CDR1 SGHAT and CDR2 FQNNGV come from the germline V gene. CDR3 size: 14 residues. CDR3 bases: TGTGCCAGCAGCCCGCTCGCAACTAATGAAAAACTGTTTTTT. Its translation: CASSPLATNEKLFF.

This chain uses TRBV6-5 with TRBJ1-2; D perhaps matches TRBD1 (5 bases). Trimming removed 0 bases from V and 2 bases from J, with 10 bases in between. This CDR3 is 15 amino acids long. Germline assignment: CDR1 MNHEY and CDR2 SVGAGI. This CDR3 is CASSYSNSGNYGYTF. The DNA for the CDR3 is TGTGCCAGCAGTTACTCGAATTCAGGGAACTATGGCTACACCTTC.

V gene TRBV30 combines with J gene TRBJ2-7, with D perhaps TRBD2 (5 bases). V dropped 1 base and J dropped 2 bases, with 9 bases sitting between them. Germline V gene sequence: CDR1 GTSNPN, CDR2 SVGIG (reference sequence). The CDR3 extends over 13 amino acids. The CDR3 DNA is TGTGCCTGGAGTGCCGGGAATGCCTACGAGCAGTACTTC. This translates into CAWSAGNAYEQYF.

The rearrangement links TRBV15 to TRBJ1-4; a possible D gene is TRBD1 (6 bases). Germline V gene lookup returns CDR1 LNHNV and CDR2 YYDKDF (reference sequence). The V end lost 0 bases, the J end lost 8 bases, and 16 bases lay between the germline ends. The length of the CDR3 is 16 residues. The CDR3 loop reads CATSRDRSGEGEKLFF. In DNA form, the CDR3 reads TGTGCCACCAGCAGAGATCGTTCAGGGGAGGGGGAAAAACTGTTTTTT.

J is TRBJ1-5 and V is TRBV19; D ambiguous. This CDR3 is 15 amino acids long. Germline V gives CDR1 LNHDA, CDR2 SQIVND (reference sequence). V shed 5 bases and J shed 0 bases, with 11 bases lying between them. CDR3 nucleotide sequence: TGTGCCAGTAGTCCTGTAATCAGTAGCAATCAGCCCCAGCATTTT. It is translated as CASSPVISSNQPQHF.

The chain uses TRBV28 and TRBJ2-2; 9 bases agree with TRBD1. Germline lookup yields CDR1 MDHEN and CDR2 SYDVKM. This CDR3 spans 15 amino acids. The V gene end was trimmed by 2 bases and the J gene end by 5 bases; junction bases not matched to a gene: 3. The CDR3, as DNA: TGTGCCAGCAGTTTAGGGGACAGGGAGACCGGGGAGCTGTTTTTT. Its translation: CASSLGDRETGELFF. Looking up the rest from reference TRBV28 and TRBJ2-2 gives the full variable domain: DVKVTQSSRYLVKRTGEKVFLECVQDMDHENMFWYRQDPGLGLRLIYFSYDVKMKEKGDIPEGYSVSREKKERFSLILESASTNQTSMYLCASSLGDRETGELFFGEGSRLTVL.

About this clone itself: One junction end disagrees with the germline gene, perhaps due to a read error. The chain carries TRBV10-2 and TRBJ2-3; 7 bases align to TRBD1. The CDR3 spans 15 residues. Germline CDR1 reads WSHSY; CDR2 reads SAAADI. The chain's CDR3 is CARSETGKRTDTQYF. Here the CDR3 DNA reads TGCGCCAGAAGTGAGACAGGGAAGAGGACAGATACGCAGTATTTT.

This clone came up a few times. The chain joins TRBV11-2 to TRBJ1-1; tentative D call: TRBD1 (6 bases). Trimming removed 3 bases from V and 8 bases from J, with 16 bases in between. The CDR3 totals 14 residues. Germline V gene data show CDR1 as SGHAT and CDR2 as FQNNGV. The CDR3 reads CASSFVLAGVEAFF. In DNA, the CDR3 is TGTGCCAGCAGCTTTGTCTTGGCAGGGGTCGAAGCTTTCTTT.

This chain connects TRBV5-6 to TRBJ1-4, with 12 bases aligning to TRBD1. There are 16 residues in the CDR3. Trimming removed 5 bases from V and 6 bases from J; junction bases left unmatched: 8. CDR1 is SGHDT, CDR2 YYEEEE, per germline. CDR3 residues: CASSPGTGGMYEKLFF. The CDR3 bases are TGTGCCAGCAGTCCCGGGACAGGGGGCATGTATGAAAAACTGTTTTTT. Based on the CDR3 plus reference TRBV5-6 and TRBJ1-4, the full variable domain is DAGVTQSPTHLIKTRGQQVTLRCSPKSGHDTVSWYQQALGQGPQFIFQYYEEEERQRGNFPDRFSGHQFPNYSSELNVNALLLGDSALYLCASSPGTGGMYEKLFFGSGTQLSVL.

The DNA for the CDR3 is TGTGCCAGCAGTTTATTTACGGGGCCGGGGGAGACCCAGTACTTC. Residues: CASSLFTGPGETQYF. The chain joins TRBV28 to TRBJ2-5; D may match TRBD1 or TRBD2 (5 bases each). The CDR3 has 15 residues. CDR1 MDHEN and CDR2 SYDVKM come from the germline V gene. Trimming left V 1 base short and J 5 bases short, with 14 bases between.

This chain joins TRBV5-4 and TRBJ2-1; 10 bases are shared with TRBD2. Trimming cost V 4 bases and J 0 bases; bases outside gene matches: 4. CDR3 length: 16 residues. Germline lookup yields CDR1 SGHNT and CDR2 YYREEE (reference sequence). In nucleotides, the CDR3 is TGTGCCAGCAGCCAACCTAGCGGGAGCTCCTACAATGAGCAGTTCTTC. This encodes CASSQPSGSSYNEQFF.

The gene calls are TRBV6-5 and TRBJ2-7; no firm D call. Germline CDR1 is MNHEY and CDR2 is SVGAGI. This CDR3 region has 14 residues. The V end lost 2 bases, the J end lost 0 bases, and 8 bases lay between the germline ends. CDR3 region: CASSYGYGSYEQYF. The CDR3 DNA is TGTGCCAGCAGTTACGGTTACGGCTCCTACGAGCAGTACTTC.

The V and J genes are TRBV4-1 and TRBJ2-3; D could derive from TRBD1 or TRBD2 (5 bases each). This CDR3 comprises 15 residues. Germline values: CDR1 MGHRA, CDR2 YSYEKL. Between the trimmed V and J ends, which lost 4 bases and 6 bases, there was a span of 17 bases. Here the CDR3 DNA reads TGCGCCAGCAGCCCCCCGACCGGGGCCAGGGATACGCAGTATTTT. Translation gives CASSPPTGARDTQYF.

This chain links TRBV5-1 with TRBJ2-3, with 10 positions matching TRBD2. CDR1 is SGHRS and CDR2 is YFSETQ in the germline V gene. Trimming at V came to 4 bases and at J to 8 bases, leaving 13 bases not matched to a gene. The CDR3 is made up of 16 amino acids. The CDR3 here is CASSIGGAGGPGTQYF. The DNA for the CDR3 is TGCGCCAGCAGCATAGGAGGAGCGGGAGGGCCGGGTACGCAGTATTTT.

This chain links TRBV5-6 with TRBJ2-7; D remains unclear. The V end lost 3 bases, the J end lost 3 bases, and 7 bases lay between the germline ends. Germline loops: CDR1 SGHDT, CDR2 YYEEEE. CDR3 length: 12 residues. CDR3 residues: CASSSILYEQYF. DNA of the CDR3: TGTGCCAGCAGCTCTATCCTCTACGAGCAGTACTTC. Based on the CDR3 plus reference TRBV5-6 and TRBJ2-7, the full variable domain is DAGVTQSPTHLIKTRGQQVTLRCSPKSGHDTVSWYQQALGQGPQFIFQYYEEEERQRGNFPDRFSGHQFPNYSSELNVNALLLGDSALYLCASSSILYEQYFGPGTRLTVT.

This clone was counted between two and nine times. This chain connects TRBV18 to TRBJ1-2, with TRBD1 matching over 8 bases. Looked up from germline, CDR1 is KGHSH and CDR2 is LQKENI. V lost 2 bases to trimming and J lost 2 bases; unmatched junction nucleotides: 1. This CDR3 comprises 14 residues. In DNA form, the CDR3 reads TGTGCCAGCTCACCAACAGGGGGGAACTATGGCTACACCTTC. The encoded protein is CASSPTGGNYGYTF.

V usage is TRBV6-5 and J usage is TRBJ2-3; 10 bases are shared with TRBD1. The CDR3 runs 15 residues. V trimming: 6 bases; J trimming: 7 bases; junction bases outside the gene matches: 10. Germline V lookup: CDR1 MNHEY, CDR2 SVGAGI. CDR3 DNA: TGTGCCAGCAGGGGGGACAGGGGTTTAACAAATACGCAGTATTTT. This sequence encodes CASRGDRGLTNTQYF.

This sequence joins TRBV28 and TRBJ1-2, with 7 bases lining up with TRBD1. Germline V gene sequence: CDR1 MDHEN, CDR2 SYDVKM. The V gene end was trimmed by 4 bases and the J gene end by 0 bases; junction bases not matched to a gene: 5. The CDR3 covers 15 residues. The CDR3 nucleotides are TGTGCCAGCAGTTCCACAGGGGAATCTAACTATGGCTACACCTTC. Protein sequence: CASSSTGESNYGYTF.

V gene TRBV10-3 combines with J gene TRBJ1-2, with D unresolved. The CDR3 has 12 residues. Germline V gives CDR1 ENHRY, CDR2 SYGVKD. Between the trimmed V and J ends, which lost 4 bases and 3 bases, there was a span of 6 bases. For the CDR3, the DNA is TGTGCCATCAGTGTCGGGCACTATGGCTACACCTTC. The encoded protein is CAISVGHYGYTF.